A selection of T cell receptor beta chains follows, all from one sample in a study of shared clonotypes between healthy human individuals. Some clones are missing from TCRdb's copy, which holds only in-frame ones; the method was immunoSEQ multiplex PCR. The sample contains some 2.4 million clones, roughly 93% of which appear only once. The sample was naive CD4+ T cells from PBMCs. These receptors originate from a man aged 18 to 29 in good health. Some clones in this sample may be carry-over from other donors' samples. Both conserved end residues are part of each CDR3. D genes are given only for firm matches. A row's size may be missing; if present it is once, few, many or a size class.

v_gene,abundance,j_gene,len,d_gene,CDR3nt,CDR3aa
TRBV18,-,TRBJ2-5,14,TRBD2,TGTGCCAGCTCACCCCAGCGGGGCCAAGAGACCCAGTACTTC,CASSPQRGQETQYF
TRBV6-1,-,TRBJ2-1,13,-,TGTGCCAGCAGAGAGACACCGTACAATGAGCAGTTCTTC,CASRETPYNEQFF
TRBV5-4,-,TRBJ2-7,15,TRBD2,TGTGCCAGCAGCTTGGAGGTAGCGGGACGATACGAGCAGTACTTC,CASSLEVAGRYEQYF
TRBV4-3,once,TRBJ2-1,16,-,TGCGCCAGCAGTGCGAACCTACCAAGCGACCGCAATGAGCAGTTCTTC,CASSANLPSDRNEQFF
TRBV7-9,-,TRBJ2-2,15,-,TGTGCCAGCAGCTTAGCAGGGGACAACACCGGGGAGCTGTTTTTT,CASSLAGDNTGELFF
TRBV6-1,-,TRBJ2-7,13,-,TGTGCCAGCACACAGCGGGCCACCTACGAGCAGTACTTC,CASTQRATYEQYF
TRBV18,-,TRBJ1-1,13,-,TGTGCCAGCTCACCGGACGGTTACACTGAAGCTTTCTTT,CASSPDGYTEAFF
TRBV9,-,TRBJ1-1,14,TRBD1,TGTGCCAGCAGCTTCGGACAGGGAAACACTGAAGCTTTCTTT,CASSFGQGNTEAFF
TRBV7-8,-,TRBJ1-4,16,TRBD1,TGTGCCAGCAGCTTACGGCAGGGGGCAACTAATGAAAAACTGTTTTTT,CASSLRQGATNEKLFF
TRBV28,-,TRBJ2-2,15,-,TGTGCCAGCAGTTTCCCGGACAGATACACCGGGGAGCTGTTTTTT,CASSFPDRYTGELFF
TRBV28,-,TRBJ1-5,12,-,TGTGCCAGCAGTTTGGGGCCTCAGCCCCAGCATTTT,CASSLGPQPQHF
TRBV25-1,-,TRBJ1-4,15,-,TGTGCCAGCAGTGCAAGGGACATATTGGATGAAAAACTGTTTTTT,CASSARDILDEKLFF
TRBV14,-,TRBJ2-5,18,TRBD1,TGTGCCAGCAACCTTTCTCGACCGGGACAGACAGAAAAAGAGACCCAGTACTTC,CASNLSRPGQTEKETQYF
TRBV7-9,-,TRBJ1-2,15,-,TGTGCCAGCAGCTTAAGTGTCGGGACCCCTTGGGGCTACACCTTC,CASSLSVGTPWGYTF
TRBV7-9,-,TRBJ1-3,16,-,TGTGCCAGCAGCTTAGTCCAGCTAAGCTCTGGAAACACCATATATTTT,CASSLVQLSSGNTIYF
TRBV25-1,once,TRBJ2-5,18,TRBD2,TGTGCCAGCAGTGAATTACGGTCTAGCGGGAGAGTACAAGAGACCCAGTACTTC,CASSELRSSGRVQETQYF
TRBV9,-,TRBJ2-3,15,TRBD1,TGTGCCAGCAGCGTCGACAGGGGATACACAGATACGCAGTATTTT,CASSVDRGYTDTQYF
TRBV7-2,-,TRBJ2-1,15,TRBD1,TGTGCCAGCAGCTTAGACAGGGGCTCCTACAATGAGCAGTTCTTC,CASSLDRGSYNEQFF
TRBV2,-,TRBJ1-2,16,-,TGTGCCAGCAGTGAATTAGGTGCGGGGGGCATCTATGGCTACACCTTC,CASSELGAGGIYGYTF
TRBV10-3,-,TRBJ2-3,15,TRBD2,TGTGCCATCAGAGAACTAGCGGGAGTGGCAGATACGCAGTATTTT,CAIRELAGVADTQYF
TRBV5-4,-,TRBJ2-1,15,-,TGTGCCAGCAGCTTGGCGGGGAGCTCCTACAATGAGCAGTTCTTC,CASSLAGSSYNEQFF
TRBV27,-,TRBJ2-5,14,TRBD2,TGTGCCAGCAGTCCTACTAGCGGGTGGGAGACCCAGTACTTC,CASSPTSGWETQYF
TRBV28,-,TRBJ1-5,13,-,TGTGCCAGCAGCTTTTCCCTGGGTCAGCCCCAGCATTTT,CASSFSLGQPQHF
TRBV18,-,TRBJ2-5,13,-,TGTGCCAGCTCACCAGGAGTCCAAGAGACCCAGTACTTC,CASSPGVQETQYF
TRBV4-3,-,TRBJ2-2,20,-,TGCGCCAGCAGCCAAGACAACCCGAAAGGGAGGGGGCTAGGCGCCGGGGAGCTGTTTTTT,CASSQDNPKGRGLGAGELFF
TRBV7-2,-,TRBJ1-1,12,-,TGTGCCAGCAGCTTATTCGCCGAAAAAGCTTTCTTT,CASSLFAEKAFF
TRBV6-5,-,TRBJ2-1,14,-,TGTGCCAGCAGTCGACGGGATCCTTACAATGAGCAGTTCTTC,CASSRRDPYNEQFF
TRBV27,-,TRBJ1-5,15,-,TGTGCCAGCAGAAAGTGGCAGGCTAGCAATCAGCCCCAGCATTTT,CASRKWQASNQPQHF
TRBV2,-,TRBJ1-5,13,-,TGTGCCAGCAGGTTCATTAGCTATCAGCCCCAGCATTTT,CASRFISYQPQHF
TRBV5-4,-,TRBJ2-7,15,TRBD2,TGTGCCAGCAGCCGAGGGACTAGCGGCTCCTACGAGCAGTACTTC,CASSRGTSGSYEQYF
TRBV7-9,-,TRBJ2-7,14,TRBD1,TGTGCCAGCAGCTTGGCACAGGGGGTCTACGAGCAGTACTTC,CASSLAQGVYEQYF
TRBV7-8,-,TRBJ2-2,14,-,TGTGCCAGCAGCTTATCCAGCCGAGCCGGGGAGCTGTTTTTT,CASSLSSRAGELFF
TRBV7-9,-,TRBJ2-4,16,-,TGTGCCAGCAGCTTAGACGGAGGAGTAGCCAAAAACATTCAGTACTTC,CASSLDGGVAKNIQYF
TRBV9,-,TRBJ1-3,15,-,TGTGCCAGCAGCGTTTTAGGAGGATCTGGAAACACCATATATTTT,CASSVLGGSGNTIYF
TRBV15,-,TRBJ2-7,13,-,TGTGCCACCAGCAGAGATCCCGGGGACGAGCAGTACTTC,CATSRDPGDEQYF
TRBV7-2,-,TRBJ2-1,15,TRBD1,TGTGCCAGCAGCTTTGCGACAGGGGCCTACAATGAGCAGTTCTTC,CASSFATGAYNEQFF
TRBV19,-,TRBJ2-7,13,-,TGTGCCAGTAGTAGAGAGGGCCCCGGGGAGCAGTACTTC,CASSREGPGEQYF
TRBV7-2,-,TRBJ2-1,16,TRBD1,TGTGCCAGCAGCTTAGGACAGGGGAGTTCCTACAATGAGCAGTTCTTC,CASSLGQGSSYNEQFF
TRBV18,-,TRBJ1-2,16,TRBD1,TGTGCCAGCTCACCGGATTGGACAGGGACGGGGTATGGCTACACCTTC,CASSPDWTGTGYGYTF
TRBV2,-,TRBJ1-5,14,-,TGTGCCAGCAGTGAAGTTGAGGGATTTCAGCCCCAGCATTTT,CASSEVEGFQPQHF
TRBV18,-,TRBJ1-3,15,-,TGTGCCAGCTCACCACCGGGCCTACCTGGAAACACCATATATTTT,CASSPPGLPGNTIYF
TRBV5-1,-,TRBJ2-1,14,-,TGCGCCAGCAGCTTGGCGGATTTCCTCAATGAGCAGTTCTTC,CASSLADFLNEQFF
TRBV9,-,TRBJ2-5,16,TRBD2,TGTGCCAGCAGCGAAATGCCGGGACTAGCGGGAGAGACCCAGTACTTC,CASSEMPGLAGETQYF
TRBV9,-,TRBJ2-2,15,-,TGTGCCAGCAGCCTATGGAGTCTTAACACCGGGGAGCTGTTTTTT,CASSLWSLNTGELFF
TRBV28,-,TRBJ1-5,18,-,TGTGCCAGCACCCTGGGTATCGGTAGGGGTGGAGGCAATCAGCCCCAGCATTTT,CASTLGIGRGGGNQPQHF
TRBV7-7,-,TRBJ2-5,13,-,TGTGCCAGCAGCTTACGTGGACGGGAGACCCAGTACTTC,CASSLRGRETQYF
TRBV5-1,-,TRBJ2-7,14,TRBD2,TGCGCCAGCAGCTTTGGTCGGACTAGCTACGAGCAGTACTTC,CASSFGRTSYEQYF
TRBV25-1,-,TRBJ2-1,15,-,TGTGCCAGCAGTGACCAGGGCCTCTCCTACAATGAGCAGTTCTTC,CASSDQGLSYNEQFF
TRBV7-9,-,TRBJ1-4,14,-,TGTGCCAGCAGCTTAGGGACGGAGAATGAAAAACTGTTTTTT,CASSLGTENEKLFF
TRBV27,-,TRBJ2-4,15,-,TGTGCCAGCAGCCCCGGGAGAGGTACCAAAAACATTCAGTACTTC,CASSPGRGTKNIQYF
TRBV27,-,TRBJ2-3,13,-,TGTGCCAGCAAACCTGGGAGCACAGATACGCAGTATTTT,CASKPGSTDTQYF
TRBV4-3,-,TRBJ1-2,15,-,TGCGCCAGCAGCCAAGCGGGGGCGGCGGACTATGGCTACACCTTC,CASSQAGAADYGYTF
TRBV19,-,TRBJ2-3,21,TRBD1,TGTGCCAGTAGTACCCGCACGATAGGACAGGGTTCTTCCGGGCTAGGGGATACGCAGTATTTT,CASSTRTIGQGSSGLGDTQYF
TRBV29-1,-,TRBJ2-7,14,-,TGCAGCGTCGCACCACAAGGAGGAGAACACGAGCAGTACTTC,CSVAPQGGEHEQYF
TRBV6-5,-,TRBJ1-5,11,-,TGTGCCAGCGGGGGGAGTCAGCCCCAGCATTTT,CASGGSQPQHF